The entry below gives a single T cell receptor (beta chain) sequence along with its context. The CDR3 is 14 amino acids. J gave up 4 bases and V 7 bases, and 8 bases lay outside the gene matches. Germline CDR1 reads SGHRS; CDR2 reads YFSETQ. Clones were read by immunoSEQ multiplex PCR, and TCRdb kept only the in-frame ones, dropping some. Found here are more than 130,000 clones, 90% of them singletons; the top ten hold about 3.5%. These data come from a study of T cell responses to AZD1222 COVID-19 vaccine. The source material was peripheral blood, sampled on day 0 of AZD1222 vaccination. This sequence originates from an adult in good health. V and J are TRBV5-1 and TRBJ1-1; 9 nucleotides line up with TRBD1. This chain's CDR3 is CASRQTGGSTEAFF. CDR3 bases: TGCGCCAGCCGCCAGACAGGGGGGAGCACTGAAGCTTTCTTT.